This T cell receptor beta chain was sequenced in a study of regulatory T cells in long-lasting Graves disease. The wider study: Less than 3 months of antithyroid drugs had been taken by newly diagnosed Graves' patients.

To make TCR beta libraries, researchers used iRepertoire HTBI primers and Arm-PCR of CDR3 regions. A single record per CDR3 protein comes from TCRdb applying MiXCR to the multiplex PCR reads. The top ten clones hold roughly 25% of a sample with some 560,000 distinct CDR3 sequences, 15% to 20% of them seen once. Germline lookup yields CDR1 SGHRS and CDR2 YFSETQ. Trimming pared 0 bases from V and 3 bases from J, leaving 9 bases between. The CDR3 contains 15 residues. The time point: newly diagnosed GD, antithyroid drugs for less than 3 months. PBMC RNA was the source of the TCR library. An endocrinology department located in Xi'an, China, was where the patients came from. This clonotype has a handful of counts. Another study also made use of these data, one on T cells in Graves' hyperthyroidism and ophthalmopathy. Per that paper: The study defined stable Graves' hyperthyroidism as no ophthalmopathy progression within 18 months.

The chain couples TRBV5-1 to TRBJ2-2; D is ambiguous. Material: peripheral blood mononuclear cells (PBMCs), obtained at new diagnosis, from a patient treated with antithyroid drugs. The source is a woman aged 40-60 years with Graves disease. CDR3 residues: CASSLGHVDTGELFF. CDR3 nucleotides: TGCGCCAGCAGCTTGGGTCACGTTGACACCGGGGAGCTGTTTTTT. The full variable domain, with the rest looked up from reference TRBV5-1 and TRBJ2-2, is KAGVTQTPRYLIKTRGQQVTLSCSPISGHRSVSWYQQTPGQGLQFLFEYFSETQRNKGNFPGRFSGRQFSNSRSEMNVSTLELGDSALYLCASSLGHVDTGELFFGEGSRLTVL.